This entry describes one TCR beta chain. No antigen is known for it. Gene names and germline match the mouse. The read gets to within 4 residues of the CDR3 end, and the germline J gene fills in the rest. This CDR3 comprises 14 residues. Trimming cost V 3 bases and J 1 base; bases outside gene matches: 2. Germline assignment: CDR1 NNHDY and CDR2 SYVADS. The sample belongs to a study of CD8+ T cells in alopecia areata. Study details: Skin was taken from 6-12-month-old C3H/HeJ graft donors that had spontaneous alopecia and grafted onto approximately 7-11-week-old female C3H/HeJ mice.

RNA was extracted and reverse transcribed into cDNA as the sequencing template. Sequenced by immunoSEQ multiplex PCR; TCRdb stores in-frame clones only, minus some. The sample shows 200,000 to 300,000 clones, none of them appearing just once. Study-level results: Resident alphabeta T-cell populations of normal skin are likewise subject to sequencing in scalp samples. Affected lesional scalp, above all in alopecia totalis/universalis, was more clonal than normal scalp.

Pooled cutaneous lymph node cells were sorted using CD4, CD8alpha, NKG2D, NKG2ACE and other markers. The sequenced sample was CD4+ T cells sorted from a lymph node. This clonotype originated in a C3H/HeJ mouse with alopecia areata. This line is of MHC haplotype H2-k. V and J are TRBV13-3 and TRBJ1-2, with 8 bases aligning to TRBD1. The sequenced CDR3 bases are TGTGCCAGCAGTGCACAGGGGGGAAACTCC. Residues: CASSAQGGNS. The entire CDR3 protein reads CASSAQGGNSDYTF.